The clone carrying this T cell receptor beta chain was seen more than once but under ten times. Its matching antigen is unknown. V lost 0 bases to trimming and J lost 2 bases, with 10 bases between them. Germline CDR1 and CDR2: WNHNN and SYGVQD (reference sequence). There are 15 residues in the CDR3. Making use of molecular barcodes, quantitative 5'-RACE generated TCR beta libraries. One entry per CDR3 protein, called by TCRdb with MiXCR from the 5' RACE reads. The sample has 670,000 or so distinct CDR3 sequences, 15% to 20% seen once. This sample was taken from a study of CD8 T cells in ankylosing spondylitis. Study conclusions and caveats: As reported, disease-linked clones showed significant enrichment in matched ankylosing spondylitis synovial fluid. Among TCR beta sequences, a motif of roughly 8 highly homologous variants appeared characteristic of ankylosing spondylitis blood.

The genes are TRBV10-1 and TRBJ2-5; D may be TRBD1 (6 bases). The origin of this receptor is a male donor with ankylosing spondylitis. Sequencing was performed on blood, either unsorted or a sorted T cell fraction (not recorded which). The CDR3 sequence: CASSESGTHQETQYF. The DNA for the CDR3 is TGCGCCAGCAGTGAGTCGGGGACACATCAAGAGACCCAGTACTTC.